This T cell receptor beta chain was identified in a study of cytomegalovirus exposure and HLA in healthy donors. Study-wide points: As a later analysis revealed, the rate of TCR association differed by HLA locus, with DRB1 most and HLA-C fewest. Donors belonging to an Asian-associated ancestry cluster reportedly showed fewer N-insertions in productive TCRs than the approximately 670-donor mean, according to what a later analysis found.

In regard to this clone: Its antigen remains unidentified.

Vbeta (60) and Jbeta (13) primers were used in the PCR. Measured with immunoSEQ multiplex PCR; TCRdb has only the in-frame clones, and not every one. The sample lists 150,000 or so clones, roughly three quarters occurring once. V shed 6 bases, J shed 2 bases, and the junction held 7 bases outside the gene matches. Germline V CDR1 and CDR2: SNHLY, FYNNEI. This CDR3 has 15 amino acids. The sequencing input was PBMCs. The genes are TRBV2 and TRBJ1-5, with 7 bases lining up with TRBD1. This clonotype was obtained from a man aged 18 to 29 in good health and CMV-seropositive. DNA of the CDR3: TGTGCCAGCAGAGATGACAGGGCTGGCAATCAGCCCCAGCATTTT. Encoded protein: CASRDDRAGNQPQHF.